This T cell receptor (beta chain) was captured by sequencing in a study of OX40 agonist ivuxolimab in advanced cancers. Profiling relied on immunoSEQ multiplex PCR, and the TCRdb table lists in-frame clones only, not all of them. Here the sample spans some 91,000 clones, 70% to 90% being singletons. The germline CDR1 and CDR2 sequences are SGHNT and YYREEE (reference sequence). The CDR3 length is 15 residues. Deletions cut 0 bases from V and 6 bases from J, with 15 bases between. The clonotype comes from an adult with an advanced solid tumor such as melanoma, head and neck, liver or kidney cancer. Here the sequenced sample was CD4+ or CD8+ T cells sorted from blood, taken in a trial of the OX40 agonist ivuxolimab. The chain uses TRBV5-4 and TRBJ2-5; D possibly uses TRBD1 or TRBD2 (5 bases each). CDR3 amino acids: CASSLDGTQTKTQYF. Written as DNA, the CDR3 is TGTGCCAGCAGCTTGGATGGGACCCAGACAAAGACCCAGTACTTC.